The rows below give T cell receptor beta chains drawn from one sample of a study of human CD8 memory T cell subsets. Using the 5' RACE reads, TCRdb records one entry per CDR3 protein without DNA. The specimen's table records about 10,000 distinct CDR3 sequences. What was sequenced was CD8+ T cells from PBMCs. The receptor set was obtained from a human donor in good health. Both conserved end residues are part of each CDR3. Each record gives: clone size, V gene, J gene, CDR3 protein. Clone size is stated in some rows and not others, as once, few, many or a class when expanded.

.	TRBV28	TRBJ1-5	CASSSSGTALNQPQHF
.	TRBV9	TRBJ2-1	CASSVQGANEQFF
.	TRBV25-1	TRBJ1-4	CASSPIQGVSEKLFF
.	TRBV29-1	TRBJ1-2	CSVEAGDSPNYGYTF
.	TRBV2	TRBJ2-7	CASSRQASRAYEQYF
.	TRBV28	TRBJ1-5	CASTPLGNQPQHF
.	TRBV3-1	TRBJ2-7	CASSPAGWSGAYEQYF
.	TRBV12-3/TRBV12-4	TRBJ2-7	CASSPQRAEQYF
.	TRBV7-8	TRBJ2-7	CASSPRTTEGSLHEQYF
.	TRBV9	TRBJ1-1	CASSVLEEISEAFF
.	TRBV10-3	TRBJ1-1	CATRGGLGTEAFF
.	TRBV29-1	TRBJ2-7	CSVTGTVNEQYF
.	TRBV6-1	TRBJ1-2	CASSEDGGQWYGYTF
.	TRBV19	TRBJ1-1	CASSAASGTEAFF
.	TRBV7-9	TRBJ1-1	CASSRYTEAFF
.	TRBV6-6	TRBJ2-3	CASSYYGRAFSGTSTDTQYF
.	TRBV20-1	TRBJ1-1	CSADSRMNTEAFF
.	TRBV4-3	TRBJ2-2	CASSQEGGKYTGELFF
.	TRBV18	TRBJ2-7	CASSPSITGGSYEQYF
.	TRBV29-1	TRBJ2-1	CSVETYNEQFF
.	TRBV28	TRBJ1-5	CASSFTRDRGGFNQPQHF
.	TRBV6-6	TRBJ2-2	CASSLVGTDFGTGELFF
.	TRBV4-1	TRBJ2-7	CASSQLAGDEQYF
.	TRBV28	TRBJ2-5	CASSYGQGETQYF
medium-sized	TRBV7-8	TRBJ2-5	CASSPGVTTLIWYQETQYF
.	TRBV5-6	TRBJ1-5	CASSRTGGYQPQHF
.	TRBV4-2	TRBJ1-5	CASSRGQGRNQPQHF
.	TRBV3-1	TRBJ2-1	CASSHAGHTNEQFF